This T cell receptor (beta chain) was sequenced in a study of identifying expanded T cells in peripheral blood. The study, taken as a whole, reports: Approximately two-week clone count variance significantly increased as total template count grew.

Regarding this clone: Its antigen is unknown.

CDR1 and CDR2 from the germline V gene are SNHLY and FYNNEI. This CDR3 has 15 amino acids. Trimming took off 7 bases at V and 1 base at J, with 16 bases between the two ends. Sequenced by immunoSEQ multiplex PCR; TCRdb stores in-frame clones only, minus some. The sample has around 120,000 clones; around 89% are singletons. The J gene is TRBJ1-1, the V gene TRBV2; D not certain. This clonotype was sampled from a person aged 18 to 75 in good health. Material for sequencing was blood. CDR3 loop: CASTGSRTENTEAFF. The CDR3 bases are TGTGCCAGCACCGGTTCTAGAACGGAGAACACTGAAGCTTTCTTT.